These T cell receptor beta chains were read from a single sample in a study of cytomegalovirus exposure and HLA in healthy donors. TCRdb keeps only in-frame clones here, not all; method: immunoSEQ multiplex PCR. This listing includes 100,000 to 150,000 clones. Material for sequencing was PBMCs. These receptors all stem from a man between 18 and 35 years old in good health and CMV-seronegative. Each CDR3 is given with its conserved first and last residue. Fields, in order: V gene, D gene, J gene, CDR3 DNA, CDR3 protein. The D gene is left open where the match is weak.

TRBV6-5	TRBD1	TRBJ1-1	TGTGCCAACAGTTACTCGACAGGGGACACTGAAGCTTTCTTT	CANSYSTGDTEAFF
TRBV5-4	.	TRBJ2-3	TGTGCCAGCAGCCCGGGTGGCGGGAGCACAGATACGCAGTATTTT	CASSPGGGSTDTQYF
TRBV9	.	TRBJ2-2	TGTGCCAGCAGCGTAGAGGGAGGTATTGTTAACGGGGAGCTGTTTTTT	CASSVEGGIVNGELFF
TRBV5-1	TRBD1	TRBJ2-7	TGCGCCAGCAGCCCGGGACAGGGGGTCACCTACGAGCAGTACTTC	CASSPGQGVTYEQYF
TRBV6-5	TRBD1	TRBJ1-6	TGTGCCAGCAGTTACGGGACAGGGGGCTATAATTCACCCCTCCACTTT	CASSYGTGGYNSPLHF
TRBV10-3	.	TRBJ2-3	TGTGCCATCAGTGAGTGCTGGCCCCCCACAGATACGCAGTATTTT	CAISECWPPTDTQYF
TRBV10-2	TRBD1	TRBJ1-1	TGCGCCAGCAACAAAAACGGACAGGGTATGAACACTGAAGCTTTCTTT	CASNKNGQGMNTEAFF
TRBV19	TRBD1	TRBJ1-2	TGTGCCACCGCCCCCCGACAGGGCAACTATGGCTACACCTTC	CATAPRQGNYGYTF
TRBV10-3	TRBD1	TRBJ2-7	TGTGCCATCAGTGAGCAGGGGGTCAGTACCTACGAGCAGTACTTC	CAISEQGVSTYEQYF
TRBV2	.	TRBJ1-5	TGTGCCAGCAACCCGACAGGAATCAATCAGCCCCAGCATTTT	CASNPTGINQPQHF
TRBV11-3	.	TRBJ1-1	TGTGCCAGCAGCTTCGGAGGGAACACTGAAGCTTTCTTT	CASSFGGNTEAFF
TRBV6-1	TRBD1	TRBJ2-1	TGTGCCAGCAGTGGAACACAGGGGTTTGGGCAGTTCTTC	CASSGTQGFGQFF
TRBV19	.	TRBJ1-5	TGTGCCAGTAGTATGGGAGACGGGTATCAGCCCCAGCATTTT	CASSMGDGYQPQHF
TRBV6-5	.	TRBJ2-3	TGTGCCAGCAGTTACCGTATCACAGATACGCAGTATTTT	CASSYRITDTQYF
TRBV2	TRBD1	TRBJ1-6	TGTGCCATCAAGGCCCTCCAGGGGGCCAGTTCACCCCTCCACTTT	CAIKALQGASSPLHF
TRBV28	.	TRBJ2-1	TGTGCCAGCGTACGGGAGCCTTCCTACAATGAGCAGTTCTTC	CASVREPSYNEQFF
TRBV29-1	.	TRBJ1-1	TGCAGCGCCCCTAGGGGGGGAACGCACACTGAAGCTTTCTTT	CSAPRGGTHTEAFF
TRBV11-2	.	TRBJ2-7	TGTGCCAGCAGCTTAGTAAAGGGGGTAAACTACGAGCAGTACTTC	CASSLVKGVNYEQYF
TRBV5-1	TRBD2	TRBJ2-2	TGCGCCAGCAGCCCGGGACTAAACCCCGGGGAGCTGTTTTTT	CASSPGLNPGELFF
TRBV29-1	TRBD2	TRBJ2-3	TGCAGCGTCATTAGCGGGGGCGGAGATACGCAGTATTTT	CSVISGGGDTQYF
TRBV6-5	.	TRBJ1-2	TGTGCCAGCAGTTACTCGAAATTGGCCTATGGCTACACCTTC	CASSYSKLAYGYTF
TRBV19	.	TRBJ1-5	TGTGCCAGTACCGGGGGAAATCAGCCCCAGCATTTT	CASTGGNQPQHF